This entry lists 9 T cell receptor beta chains sequenced from one sample in a study of a mutant IDH1 vaccine in newly diagnosed glioma. Time point defined: week 23, last vaccination. A single vaccine dose contained 300 ug of mutant IDH1 20-mer peptide, and topical imiquimod was used with it. Sequencing was performed with immunoSEQ multiplex PCR; in TCRdb, only in-frame clones are kept and a portion is missing. The table records about 55,000 clones, under 90% of them present only once. Their recognized antigens are unknown. Material: PBMCs, obtained from a glioma patient whose treatment included an IDH1 peptide vaccine. These receptors were obtained from a man aged 35 to 55 with glioma.

V usage is TRBV7-8 and J usage is TRBJ1-5; TRBD1 might be the D (6 bases). Trimming removed 6 bases from V and 7 bases from J, with 16 bases in between. From germline, CDR1 is SGHVS and CDR2 FQNEAQ. The CDR3 consists of 14 residues. The CDR3 sequence is CASSNREGTQPQHF. The CDR3 DNA follows: TGTGCCAGCAGTAACAGGGAAGGTACGCAGCCCCAGCATTTT.

The chain uses TRBV6-5 and TRBJ2-7; D is perhaps TRBD1 (5 bases). The CDR3 loop spans 14 amino acids. Trimming cost V 6 bases and J 3 bases, with 15 bases left between them. CDR1 and CDR2 (germline): MNHEY, SVGAGI. In DNA form, the CDR3 reads TGTGCCAGCAGCCGCACCAGGGTAGGCTACGAGCAGTACTTC. Translated: CASSRTRVGYEQYF.

This clone was recorded once. The rearrangement uses TRBV10-1 and TRBJ1-1; no clear D gene. The CDR3 is 13 amino acids. The V end lost 10 bases, the J end lost 0 bases, and 12 bases lay between the germline ends. CDR1 is WNHNN and CDR2 is SYGVQD in the germline V gene (reference sequence). CDR3 coding DNA: TGCGCCACAACGCCAGGAGTGAACACTGAAGCTTTCTTT. Its translation is CATTPGVNTEAFF.

The V and J genes are TRBV7-9 and TRBJ1-2; D ambiguous. CDR1 SEHNR and CDR2 FQNEAQ come from the germline V gene (reference sequence). Trimming left V 3 bases short and J 3 bases short, with 11 bases between. The CDR3 covers 14 residues. For the CDR3, the DNA is TGTGCCAGCAGCTTGTCTCAGGTGGACTATGGCTACACCTTC. Residues: CASSLSQVDYGYTF.

The gene calls are TRBV14 and TRBJ2-3; tentatively, D is TRBD1 (6 bases). V was clipped by 1 base and J by 6 bases, with 17 bases between them. CDR3 length: 16 amino acids. Germline V lookup: CDR1 SGHDN, CDR2 FVKESK. CDR3 in DNA: TGTGCCAGCAGCCAAGTATTTCACAGGGACGTGGATACGCAGTATTTT. Its protein product is CASSQVFHRDVDTQYF.

This clone was found many times. The gene calls are TRBV4-2 and TRBJ2-1, with D perhaps TRBD1 (6 bases). Germline loops: CDR1 LGHNA, CDR2 YNFKEQ. The CDR3 sequence is 14 residues long. The V gene lost 4 bases and the J gene lost 6 bases, with 13 bases spanning the gap. The CDR3 sequence is CASSRIPDSNEQFF. The CDR3 bases are TGTGCCAGCAGCCGAATCCCGGACAGCAATGAGCAGTTCTTC.

The chain carries TRBV4-2 and TRBJ2-1; D is uncertain. In germline, CDR1 is LGHNA, CDR2 YNFKEQ. The CDR3 loop spans 13 amino acids. Trimming left V 0 bases short and J 5 bases short, with 5 bases between. CDR3 sequence (DNA): TGTGCCAGCAGCCAAGATGACGACAATGAGCAGTTCTTC. Residues: CASSQDDDNEQFF.

The chain uses TRBV19 and TRBJ1-1; D ambiguous. From germline, CDR1 is LNHDA and CDR2 SQIVND (reference sequence). The CDR3 loop spans 12 amino acids. Trimming shortened V by 6 bases and J by 2 bases, and 7 bases separated the two germline ends. The CDR3 DNA is TGTGCCAGTAGGGGGTACAACACTGAAGCTTTCTTT. Translation gives CASRGYNTEAFF.

This chain links TRBV7-2 with TRBJ2-7; perhaps TRBD2 as D (6 bases). CDR3 size: 15 residues. V was trimmed by 0 bases and J by 2 bases, leaving 11 bases between them. The germline gives CDR1 SGHTA, CDR2 FQGNSA. The CDR3: CASSLAGLIPYEQYF. CDR3 coding DNA: TGTGCCAGCAGCTTAGCAGGACTAATCCCCTACGAGCAGTACTTC.